The TCR beta chain under discussion was sequenced for a study of response to subunit inactivated influenza vaccine. As for this clonotype: Its specificity is not known. The junction shows a germline mismatch at one end, possibly a read error.

Each CDR3 protein is one row after TCRdb ran MiXCR on the RT-PCR reads. The sample has hundreds of thousands of distinct CDR3 sequences; 13% are singletons. The germline gives CDR1 SGDLS, CDR2 YYNGEE. The CDR3 contains 13 residues. Whole-study results and caveats: Each seasonal influenza vaccination, the authors suggested, recruits few new T cells.

The J gene is TRBJ1-1, the V gene TRBV9; D is possibly TRBD1 (6 bases). This sequence originates from a man aged 50 to 59 who received an inactivated influenza vaccine. The sample here was PBMCs from blood, taken roughly 46 days after vaccination. CDR3 in amino acids: CACSVGRGTEAFF. In DNA, the CDR3 is TGTGCCTGCAGCGTAGGCAGGGGCACTGAAGCTTTCTTT.